This T cell receptor (beta chain) stems from a study of cytomegalovirus exposure and HLA in healthy donors. Germline assignment: CDR1 MGHRA and CDR2 YSYEKL. Trimming cost V 4 bases and J 5 bases; bases outside gene matches: 8. This CDR3 has 15 residues. With 60 Vbeta and 13 Jbeta primers, the PCR was carried out. TCRdb's table, derived via immunoSEQ multiplex PCR, lists solely in-frame clones and lacks some. Of about 62,000 clones in the sample, around 87% were seen once. The genes are TRBV4-1 and TRBJ2-7, with 10 nucleotides matching TRBD1. The material sequenced was PBMCs. The source of this sequence is a man younger than 35 in good health and CMV-seronegative. Here the CDR3 reads CASSPTGQGIDEQYF. In DNA form, the CDR3 reads TGCGCCAGCAGCCCCACGGGACAGGGGATCGACGAGCAGTACTTC.